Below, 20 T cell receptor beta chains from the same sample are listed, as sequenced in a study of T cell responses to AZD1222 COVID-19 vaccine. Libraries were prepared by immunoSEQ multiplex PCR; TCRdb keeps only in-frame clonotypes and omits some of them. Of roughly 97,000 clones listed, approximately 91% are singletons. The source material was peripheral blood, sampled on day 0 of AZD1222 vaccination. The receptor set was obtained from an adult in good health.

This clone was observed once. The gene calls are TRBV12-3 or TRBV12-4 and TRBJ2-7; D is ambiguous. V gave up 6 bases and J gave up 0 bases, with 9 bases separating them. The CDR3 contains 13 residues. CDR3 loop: CASRGFSSYEQYF. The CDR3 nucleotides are TGTGCCAGCAGGGGATTCAGCTCCTACGAGCAGTACTTC.

The DNA for the CDR3 is TGTGCCAGTCGTAGAACCGGGACGGAAGAGACCCAGTACTTC. Translation: CASRRTGTEETQYF. This rearrangement joins TRBV27 to TRBJ2-5, with D possibly called TRBD1 or TRBD2 (5 bases each). This CDR3 region has 14 residues. Germline CDR1 and CDR2: MNHEY and SMNVEV (reference sequence). V shed 9 bases and J shed 3 bases, with 17 bases lying between them.

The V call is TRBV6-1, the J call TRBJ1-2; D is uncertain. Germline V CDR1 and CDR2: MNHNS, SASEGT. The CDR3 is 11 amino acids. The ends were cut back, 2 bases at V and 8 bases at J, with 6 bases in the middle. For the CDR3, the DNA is TGTGCCAGCAGTGAATTGAGCGGCTACACCTTC. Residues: CASSELSGYTF.

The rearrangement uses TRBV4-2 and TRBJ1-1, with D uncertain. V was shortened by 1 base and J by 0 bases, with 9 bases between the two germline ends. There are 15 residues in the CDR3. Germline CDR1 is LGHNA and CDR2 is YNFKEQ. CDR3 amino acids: CASSQVKDLNTEAFF. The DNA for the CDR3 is TGTGCCAGCAGCCAAGTCAAGGATTTGAACACTGAAGCTTTCTTT.

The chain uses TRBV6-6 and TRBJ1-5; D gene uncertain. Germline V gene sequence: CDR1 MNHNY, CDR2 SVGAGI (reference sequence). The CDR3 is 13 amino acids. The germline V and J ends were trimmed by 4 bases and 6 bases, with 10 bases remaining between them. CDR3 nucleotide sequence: TGTGCCAGCAGTTCCCCAGCCGGTCAGCCCCAGCATTTT. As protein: CASSSPAGQPQHF.

The CDR3 region has the DNA TGTGCTAGTGGTTCCGGACCGAGGGTCACTGAAGCTTTCTTT. Translating it yields CASGSGPRVTEAFF. V is TRBV12-5 and J is TRBJ1-1; D is unresolved. Germline-derived CDR1 and CDR2 are LGHNT and FRNRAP. There are 14 residues in the CDR3. Trimming stripped 4 bases from V and 4 bases from J, with 13 bases between.

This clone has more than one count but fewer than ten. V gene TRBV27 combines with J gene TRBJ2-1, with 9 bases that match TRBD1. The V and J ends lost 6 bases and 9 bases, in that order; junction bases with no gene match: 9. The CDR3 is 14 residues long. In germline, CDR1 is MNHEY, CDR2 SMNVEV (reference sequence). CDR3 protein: CASSLGQGWGEQFF. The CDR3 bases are TGTGCCAGCAGCCTAGGACAGGGGTGGGGTGAGCAGTTCTTC.

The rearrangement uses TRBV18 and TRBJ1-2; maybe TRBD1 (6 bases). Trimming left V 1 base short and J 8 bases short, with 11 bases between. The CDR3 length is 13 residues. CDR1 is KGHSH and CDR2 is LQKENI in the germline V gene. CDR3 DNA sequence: TGTGCCAGCTCACCACAACAGGGAGAAGGCTACACCTTC. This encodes CASSPQQGEGYTF.

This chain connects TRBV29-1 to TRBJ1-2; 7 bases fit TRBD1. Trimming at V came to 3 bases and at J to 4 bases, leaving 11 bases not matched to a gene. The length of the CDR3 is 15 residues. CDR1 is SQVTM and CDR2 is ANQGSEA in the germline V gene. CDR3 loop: CSVEGLGTVLYGYTF. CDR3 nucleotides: TGCAGCGTTGAGGGGTTGGGGACAGTCCTCTATGGCTACACCTTC. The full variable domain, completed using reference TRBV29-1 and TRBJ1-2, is SAVISQKPSRDICQRGTSLTIQCQVDSQVTMMFWYRQQPGQSLTLIATANQGSEATYESGFVIDKFPISRPNLTFSTLTVSNMSPEDSSIYLCSVEGLGTVLYGYTFGSGTRLTVV.

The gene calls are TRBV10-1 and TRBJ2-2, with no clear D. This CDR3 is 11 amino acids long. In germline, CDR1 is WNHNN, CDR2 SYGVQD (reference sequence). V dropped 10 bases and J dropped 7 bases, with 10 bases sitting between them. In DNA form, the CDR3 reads TGCGCCACCCTTCCCTTCGGGGAGCTGTTTTTT. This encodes CATLPFGELFF.

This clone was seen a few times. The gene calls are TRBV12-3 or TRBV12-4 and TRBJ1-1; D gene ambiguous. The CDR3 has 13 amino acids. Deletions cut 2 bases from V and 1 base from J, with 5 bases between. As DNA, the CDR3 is TGTGCCAGCAGTTTATATGAGAACACTGAAGCTTTCTTT. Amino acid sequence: CASSLYENTEAFF.

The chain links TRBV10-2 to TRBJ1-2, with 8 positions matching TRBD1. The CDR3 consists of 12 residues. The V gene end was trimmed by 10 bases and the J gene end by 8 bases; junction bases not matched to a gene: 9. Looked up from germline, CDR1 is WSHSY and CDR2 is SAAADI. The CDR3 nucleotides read TGCGCCACCCTCGGACAGGGAAGAGGCTACACCTTC. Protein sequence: CATLGQGRGYTF.

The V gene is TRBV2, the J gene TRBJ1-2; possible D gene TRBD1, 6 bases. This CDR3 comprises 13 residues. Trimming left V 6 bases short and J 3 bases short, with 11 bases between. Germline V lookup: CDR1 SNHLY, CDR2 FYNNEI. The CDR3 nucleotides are TGTGCCAGCAGCGCGGACAGCTACTATGGCTACACCTTC. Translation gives CASSADSYYGYTF.

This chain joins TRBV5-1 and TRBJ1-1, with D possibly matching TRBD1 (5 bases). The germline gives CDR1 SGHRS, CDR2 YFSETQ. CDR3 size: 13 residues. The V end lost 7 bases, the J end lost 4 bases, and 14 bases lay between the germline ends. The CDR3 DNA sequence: TGCGCCAGCGCCTGGAGGGGCTCCACTGAAGCTTTCTTT. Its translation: CASAWRGSTEAFF.

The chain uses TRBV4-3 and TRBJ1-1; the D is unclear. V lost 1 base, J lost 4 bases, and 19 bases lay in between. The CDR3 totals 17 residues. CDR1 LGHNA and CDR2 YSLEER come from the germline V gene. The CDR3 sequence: CASSQGRPFPGSTEAFF. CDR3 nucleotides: TGCGCCAGCAGCCAAGGGAGGCCGTTTCCGGGATCCACTGAAGCTTTCTTT.

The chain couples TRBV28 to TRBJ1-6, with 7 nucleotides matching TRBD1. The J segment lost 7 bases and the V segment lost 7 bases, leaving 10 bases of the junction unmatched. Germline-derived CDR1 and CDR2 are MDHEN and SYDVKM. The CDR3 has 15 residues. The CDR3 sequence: CASTSPDRWNSPLHF. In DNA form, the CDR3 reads TGTGCCAGCACCTCTCCGGACAGGTGGAATTCACCCCTCCACTTT. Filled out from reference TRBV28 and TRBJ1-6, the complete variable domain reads DVKVTQSSRYLVKRTGEKVFLECVQDMDHENMFWYRQDPGLGLRLIYFSYDVKMKEKGDIPEGYSVSREKKERFSLILESASTNQTSMYLCASTSPDRWNSPLHFGNGTRLTVT.

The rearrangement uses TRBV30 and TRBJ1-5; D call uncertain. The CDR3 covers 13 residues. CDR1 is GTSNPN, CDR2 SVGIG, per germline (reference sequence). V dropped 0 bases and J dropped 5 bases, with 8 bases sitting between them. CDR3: CAWSVSPDQPQHF. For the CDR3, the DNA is TGTGCCTGGAGTGTATCGCCCGATCAGCCCCAGCATTTT.

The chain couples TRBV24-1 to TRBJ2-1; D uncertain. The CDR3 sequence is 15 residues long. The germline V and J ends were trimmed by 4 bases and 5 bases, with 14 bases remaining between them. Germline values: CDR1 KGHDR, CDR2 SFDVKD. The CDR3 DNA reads TGTGCCACCAGTGACCTGAGGCAGGAAAACAATGAGCAGTTCTTC. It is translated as CATSDLRQENNEQFF.

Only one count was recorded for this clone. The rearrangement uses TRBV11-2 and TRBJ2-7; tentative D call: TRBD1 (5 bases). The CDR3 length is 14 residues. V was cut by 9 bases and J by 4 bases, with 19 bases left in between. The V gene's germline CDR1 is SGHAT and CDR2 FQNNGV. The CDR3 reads CARGGRTKNYEQYF. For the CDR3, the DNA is TGTGCCAGGGGCGGCAGGACAAAGAATTACGAGCAGTACTTC.

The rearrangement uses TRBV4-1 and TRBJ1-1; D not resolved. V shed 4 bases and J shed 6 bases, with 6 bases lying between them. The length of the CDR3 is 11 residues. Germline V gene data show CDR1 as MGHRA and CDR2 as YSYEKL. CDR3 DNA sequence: TGCGCCAGCAGCCTAAGGGCTGAAGCTTTCTTT. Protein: CASSLRAEAFF.